One sample yielded the 23 T cell receptor beta chains listed below, sequenced in a study of blood T cell repertoires in COVID-19 (dated by TCRdb to 2018 to 2021). The library came from the immunoSEQ multiplex PCR assay. TCRdb provides this immuneACCESS table in a form limited to in-frame rearrangements. Some clones are lacking; in checked studies, under half of them reflect an unresolved V gene, and why the rest are absent is not known. This sample gives roughly 62,000 clones in total; roughly 86% of them show up just once. The ten most abundant clones make up 1% of the sample. Material: peripheral blood. All receptors come from a man between 65 and 80 years old with acute or convalescent COVID-19.

The chain joins TRBV12-3 or TRBV12-4 to TRBJ2-1; D call uncertain. Between the trimmed V and J ends, which lost 6 bases and 8 bases, there was a span of 8 bases. The CDR3 consists of 11 residues. DNA of the CDR3: TGTGCCAGCAGAGTCAGCGATGAGCAGTTCTTC. It is translated as CASRVSDEQFF.

V and J are TRBV7-9 and TRBJ2-7, with D tentatively TRBD2 (6 bases). The length of the CDR3 is 14 residues. Between the trimmed V and J ends, which lost 4 bases and 1 base, there was a span of 11 bases. Germline CDR1 is SEHNR and CDR2 is FQNEAQ (reference sequence). The CDR3: CASSSRTKSYEQYF. DNA for the CDR3: TGTGCCAGCAGCTCCCGGACTAAGTCCTACGAGCAGTACTTC.

In nucleotides, the CDR3 is TGTGCCAGCAGCTTGGTTGACAGGGGATATCAGCCCCAGCATTTT. It yields the protein CASSLVDRGYQPQHF. V is TRBV5-5 and J is TRBJ1-5, with TRBD1 identical over 8 bases. V lost 0 bases and J lost 5; bases outside the gene matches: 4. The CDR3 consists of 15 residues. CDR1 is SGHKS, CDR2 YYEKEE, per germline (reference sequence).

DNA for the CDR3: TGCGCCAGCAGCTCTGGCGTGGGAGGGCGGGGGGCAACAGATACGCAGTATTTT. It codes for CASSSGVGGRGATDTQYF. The genes are TRBV5-1 and TRBJ2-3, with 8 positions matching TRBD2. The CDR3 is made up of 18 amino acids. Germline loops: CDR1 SGHRS, CDR2 YFSETQ. V trimming: 3 bases; J trimming: 3 bases; junction bases outside the gene matches: 15.

The CDR3 loop reads CASSLAGDSDEQFF. The CDR3 nucleotides read TGTGCCAGCAGCTTAGCTGGGGATAGCGATGAGCAGTTCTTC. The V and J genes are TRBV11-2 and TRBJ2-1, with D perhaps TRBD2 (5 bases). The CDR3 loop spans 14 amino acids. Germline CDR1 is SGHAT and CDR2 is FQNNGV. V lost 1 base to trimming and J lost 8 bases, with 12 bases between them.

This clone was seen just once. This chain connects TRBV27 to TRBJ2-1, with unresolved D. CDR1 is MNHEY and CDR2 is SMNVEV in the germline V gene (reference sequence). The CDR3 runs to 16 residues. V was cut by 2 bases and J by 0 bases, with 11 bases left in between. The CDR3 nucleotides read TGTGCCAGCAGTTTACTATACGAGAGCTCCTACAATGAGCAGTTCTTC. Translation: CASSLLYESSYNEQFF.

The V gene is TRBV2, the J gene TRBJ2-1; D is uncertain. Trimming took off 6 bases at V and 5 bases at J, with 8 bases between the two ends. The CDR3 is 12 residues long. The germline gives CDR1 SNHLY, CDR2 FYNNEI. The CDR3 here is CASSRSDNEQFF. The CDR3 DNA is TGTGCCAGCAGCCGCTCGGACAATGAGCAGTTCTTC. Full variable domain (remainder filled in from reference TRBV2 and TRBJ2-1): EPEVTQTPSHQVTQMGQEVILRCVPISNHLYFYWYRQILGQKVEFLVSFYNNEISEKSEIFDDQFSVERPDGSNFTLKIRSTKLEDSAMYFCASSRSDNEQFFGPGTRLTVL.

The chain carries TRBV2 and TRBJ2-5, with 11 positions matching TRBD2. J lost 0 bases, V lost 4 bases, and 7 bases had no gene match. The germline gives CDR1 SNHLY, CDR2 FYNNEI. The CDR3 consists of 17 residues. The CDR3 region has the DNA TGTGCCAGCAGTGGAAAGGTGGGACTAGCGGACCAAGAGACCCAGTACTTC. This translates into CASSGKVGLADQETQYF.

This chain joins TRBV5-1 and TRBJ1-1; D perhaps matches TRBD1 (6 bases). Germline V gene lookup returns CDR1 SGHRS and CDR2 YFSETQ. V gave up 4 bases and J gave up 4 bases, with 14 bases separating them. The CDR3 length is 14 residues. CDR3 sequence: CASSQQGQVTEAFF. The CDR3 nucleotides read TGCGCCAGCAGCCAACAGGGTCAGGTCACTGAAGCTTTCTTT.

V usage is TRBV27 and J usage is TRBJ1-6; TRBD1 aligns across 8 bases. Per germline, CDR1 MNHEY and CDR2 SMNVEV (reference sequence). The CDR3 runs 15 residues. The V and J ends lost 7 bases and 4 bases, in that order; junction bases with no gene match: 6. The chain's CDR3 is CASNLGTGYNSPLHF. The CDR3 DNA is TGTGCCAGCAATCTCGGGACAGGTTATAATTCACCCCTCCACTTT.

The rearrangement uses TRBV13 and TRBJ2-5, with 8 nucleotides matching TRBD1. V dropped 7 bases and J dropped 1; count of bases not matched to a gene: 5. This CDR3 spans 14 amino acids. Per the germline V gene, CDR1 is PRHDT and CDR2 is FYEKMQ (reference sequence). In nucleotides, the CDR3 is TGTGCCAGCAACTCAGGGGGCTTCCAAGAGACCCAGTACTTC. It codes for CASNSGGFQETQYF.

J is TRBJ1-2 and V is TRBV5-1, with D possibly TRBD1 on 6 matching bases. CDR1 and CDR2 from the germline V gene are SGHRS and YFSETQ. The CDR3 covers 13 residues. The V end lost 5 bases, the J end lost 4 bases, and 12 bases lay between the germline ends. The chain's CDR3 is CASREDRLYGYTF. The CDR3 region has the DNA TGCGCCAGCAGGGAGGACAGACTCTATGGCTACACCTTC.

The rearrangement links TRBV12-3 or TRBV12-4 to TRBJ1-2; D is undetermined. Deletions cut 3 bases from V and 2 bases from J, with 7 bases between. The CDR3 sequence is 13 residues long. The CDR3 reads CASSFSGNYGYTF. The CDR3 DNA sequence: TGTGCCAGCAGTTTTTCGGGGAACTATGGCTACACCTTC.

This chain joins TRBV29-1 and TRBJ1-1, with a tentative D call TRBD1 (6 bases). Germline CDR1 SQVTM, CDR2 ANQGSEA. Trimming shortened V by 7 bases and J by 8 bases, and 11 bases separated the two germline ends. This CDR3 has 10 residues. CDR3 protein: CSGYQGEAFF. The CDR3 nucleotides read TGCAGCGGGTACCAGGGGGAAGCTTTCTTT.

This clone was seen a handful of times. The chain uses TRBV5-1 and TRBJ2-6, with D tentatively TRBD1 (6 bases). The CDR3 totals 20 residues. The germline V gene has CDR1 SGHRS and CDR2 YFSETQ. V was trimmed by 2 bases and J by 1 base, leaving 22 bases between them. The CDR3 reads CASSFPNRVTAISGANVLTF. The CDR3 DNA reads as TGCGCCAGCAGCTTCCCGAACAGGGTTACGGCCATATCTGGGGCCAACGTCCTGACTTTC.

The rearrangement joins TRBV7-3 to TRBJ2-3; D is ambiguous. The V gene's germline CDR1 is SGHTA and CDR2 FQGTGA. CDR3 length: 15 amino acids. The germline V and J ends were trimmed by 3 bases and 0 bases, with 10 bases remaining between them. The CDR3 DNA is TGTGCCAGCAGCTTGACTTATTCTAGCACAGATACGCAGTATTTT. Amino acids: CASSLTYSSTDTQYF. The whole variable domain, remainder taken from reference TRBV7-3 and TRBJ2-3, is GAGVSQTPSNKVTEKGKYVELRCDPISGHTALYWYRQSLGQGPEFLIYFQGTGAADDSGLPNDRFFAVRPEGSVSTLKIQRTERGDSAVYLCASSLTYSSTDTQYFGPGTRLTVL.

This clone was picked up one time. This rearrangement joins TRBV28 to TRBJ2-5, with 9 bases that match TRBD1. With 7 bases clipped from V and 8 bases from J, the junction kept 17 bases outside the gene matches. Per the germline V gene, CDR1 is MDHEN and CDR2 is SYDVKM. The CDR3 runs 16 residues. The CDR3, as DNA: TGTGCCAGCACAGGACAGGGGACTACCAAGAGATTTACCCAGTACTTC. Its translation is CASTGQGTTKRFTQYF.

This chain uses TRBV29-1 with TRBJ2-3, with 12 bases aligning to TRBD1. The V gene's germline CDR1 is SQVTM and CDR2 ANQGSEA. The ends lost 7 bases at V and 4 bases at J; junction bases unmatched: 6. CDR3 length: 14 residues. CDR3 bases: TGCAGCGCTAGGGACAGGGGGCTGGCAGATACGCAGTATTTT. It is translated as CSARDRGLADTQYF.

In its sample, this clone was seen a few times. This chain's CDR3 is CASSPKDSGAFF. The CDR3 nucleotides are TGTGCCAGCAGCCCCAAGGACAGCGGAGCTTTCTTT. J is TRBJ1-1 and V is TRBV7-9, with D perhaps matching TRBD1 (6 bases). The CDR3 consists of 12 residues. The ends were cut back, 5 bases at V and 10 bases at J, with 14 bases in the middle. CDR1 SEHNR and CDR2 FQNEAQ come from the germline V gene (reference sequence).

This clone occurred once. The gene calls are TRBV14 and TRBJ2-3, with 12 nucleotides matching TRBD2. J lost 5 bases, V lost 4 bases, and 7 bases had no gene match. There are 16 residues in the CDR3. CDR1 and CDR2 (germline): SGHDN, FVKESK. The CDR3 sequence: CASSRLAGERVDTQYF. The CDR3 coding sequence is TGTGCCAGCAGCCGACTAGCGGGAGAGCGGGTAGATACGCAGTATTTT.

The chain uses TRBV10-3 and TRBJ2-5; maybe TRBD1 (5 bases). Per the germline V gene, CDR1 is ENHRY and CDR2 is SYGVKD. The CDR3 is made up of 13 amino acids. Trimming took 6 bases from V and 4 from J, leaving 12 bases between them. Written as DNA, the CDR3 is TGTGCCATCAGGGCACCGGACACAGAGACCCAGTACTTC. Protein: CAIRAPDTETQYF.

This chain connects TRBV10-2 to TRBJ1-2, with no clear D. CDR3 length: 13 amino acids. CDR1 is WSHSY and CDR2 is SAAADI in the germline V gene. V lost 3 bases and J lost 1, with 6 bases in between. DNA for the CDR3: TGCGCCAGCAGTGACTCTGTTAACTATGGCTACACCTTC. Encoded protein: CASSDSVNYGYTF.

V and J are TRBV9 and TRBJ2-1; 7 nucleotides agree with TRBD2. The J segment lost 0 bases and the V segment lost 0 bases, leaving 6 bases of the junction unmatched. Looked up from germline, CDR1 is SGDLS and CDR2 is YYNGEE. The CDR3 is made up of 17 amino acids. CDR3 region: CASSVEIAGSSYNEQFF. DNA for the CDR3: TGTGCCAGCAGCGTAGAAATAGCGGGTAGCTCCTACAATGAGCAGTTCTTC.